The 27 T cell receptor beta chains below come from one sample, sequenced in a study of cytomegalovirus exposure and HLA in healthy donors. Primers included in the PCR were 60 Vbeta and 13 Jbeta primers. Libraries were prepared by immunoSEQ multiplex PCR; TCRdb keeps only in-frame clonotypes and omits some of them. The table shows almost 200,000 clones, with 65% to 90% occurring only once. Sequenced material: PBMCs. Receptors were obtained from a woman aged 45-59 years in good health and CMV-seronegative.

This clone appeared a few times. An end of the junction differs from the germline gene, which may be a read error. V and J are TRBV7-9 and TRBJ1-4; D is ambiguous. This CDR3 region has 10 residues. Germline-derived CDR1 and CDR2 are SEHNR and FQNEAQ (reference sequence). In nucleotides, the CDR3 is TGTTCCAGCAGCTTTCCCGGGCTGTTTTTT. Its protein is CSSSFPGLFF. The full variable domain, completed using reference TRBV7-9 and TRBJ1-4, is DTGVSQNPRHKITKRGQNVTFRCDPISEHNRLYWYRQTLGQGPEFLTYFQNEAQLEKSRLLSDRFSAERPKGSFSTLEIQRTEQGDSAMYLCSSSFPGLFFGSGTQLSVL.

The sample holds a few counts of this clone. The J gene is TRBJ2-7, the V gene TRBV7-2, with 7 bases lining up with TRBD1. The CDR3 runs 13 residues. Losses at the gene ends were 4 bases for V and 6 bases for J; bases not matched to a gene: 6. Germline values: CDR1 SGHTA, CDR2 FQGNSA. In DNA, the CDR3 is TGTGCCAGCAGCTCCTACAGGGGTCCCGAGCAGTACTTC. This translates into CASSSYRGPEQYF. The variable domain in full, completed from reference TRBV7-2 and TRBJ2-7, reads GAGVSQSPSNKVTEKGKDVELRCDPISGHTALYWYRQSLGQGLEFLIYFQGNSAPDKSGLPSDRFSAERTGGSVSTLTIQRTQQEDSAVYLCASSSYRGPEQYFGPGTRLTVT.

This clone was seen only a few times. V usage is TRBV28 and J usage is TRBJ1-3, with a tentative D call TRBD1 (5 bases). Trimming removed 7 bases at V and 0 bases at J, with 16 bases between. This CDR3 region has 16 residues. Germline CDR1 MDHEN, CDR2 SYDVKM. CDR3 nucleotide sequence: TGTGCCAGCACGTCCGCCGGGACTCCCTCTGGAAACACCATATATTTT. The encoded protein is CASTSAGTPSGNTIYF.

This clone is a singleton in its sample. This sequence joins TRBV6-6 and TRBJ2-7; 8 bases are shared with TRBD1. Trimming at V came to 7 bases and at J to 4 bases, leaving 9 bases not matched to a gene. The germline V gene has CDR1 MNHNY and CDR2 SVGAGI (reference sequence). This CDR3 comprises 14 residues. CDR3 amino acids: CASNSGGARYEQYF. The CDR3, as DNA: TGTGCCAGCAACTCAGGGGGCGCGCGGTACGAGCAGTACTTC.

The chain carries TRBV6-6 and TRBJ2-7; D is undetermined. The CDR3 covers 12 residues. Trimming pared 4 bases from V and 12 bases from J, leaving 16 bases between. The germline CDR1 and CDR2 sequences are MNHNY and SVGAGI (reference sequence). CDR3 nucleotide sequence: TGTGCCAGCAGTTTGGGCCCCTTTCTTCGGTACTTC. Translating it yields CASSLGPFLRYF.

The gene calls are TRBV27 and TRBJ2-2, with 14 nucleotides matching TRBD2. Trimming took 7 bases from V and 4 from J; bases not matched to a gene: 5. Germline loops: CDR1 MNHEY, CDR2 SMNVEV (reference sequence). The CDR3 has 16 amino acids. CDR3: CASTWTSGRFTGELFF. The CDR3 DNA reads TGTGCCAGCACCTGGACTAGCGGGAGGTTCACCGGGGAGCTGTTTTTT.

This chain links TRBV7-2 with TRBJ2-1, with TRBD2 matching 8 bases. Germline trimming cut 2 bases from V and 1 base from J; bases unmatched to any gene: 7. This CDR3 has 17 residues. Looked up from germline, CDR1 is SGHTA and CDR2 is FQGNSA. Written as DNA, the CDR3 is TGTGCCAGCAGCTTAACTAGCGGAGGGGGATCCTACAATGAGCAGTTCTTC. Translating it yields CASSLTSGGGSYNEQFF.

This clone was recorded once. This chain uses TRBV19 with TRBJ1-4; tentative D call: TRBD1 (6 bases). CDR3 length equals 12 residues. Deletions cut 7 bases from V and 5 bases from J, with 8 bases between. The germline CDR1 and CDR2 sequences are LNHDA and SQIVND (reference sequence). CDR3 nucleotides: TGTGCCAGTACGAGGGGGAATGAAAAACTGTTTTTT. This translates into CASTRGNEKLFF.

About this clone itself: The junction does not match germline at one end; this may be a read error. The gene calls are TRBV11-1 and TRBJ2-5, with D unclear. From germline, CDR1 is SGHAT and CDR2 FQDESV (reference sequence). The CDR3 is 13 residues long. The CDR3 nucleotides read TGTGCCAGCAGTTTAGGGTCTAAAGAGACCCAGTACTTC. It encodes CASSLGSKETQYF.

The V and J genes are TRBV6-1 and TRBJ2-7, with 7 positions matching TRBD1. Germline V gives CDR1 MNHNS, CDR2 SASEGT. The CDR3 is made up of 15 amino acids. J was trimmed by 4 bases and V by 0 bases; bases with no gene match: 6. The CDR3 nucleotides are TGTGCCAGCAGTGAAGCCGGGACAGCGGCATACGAGCAGTACTTC. It specifies CASSEAGTAAYEQYF.

This sequence joins TRBV6-1 and TRBJ1-3; no definite D call. The length of the CDR3 is 15 residues. Trimming stripped 8 bases from V and 0 bases from J, with 14 bases between. Germline V gives CDR1 MNHNS, CDR2 SASEGT. This CDR3 reads CASQANPSSGNTIYF. DNA for the CDR3: TGTGCCAGCCAGGCCAATCCGAGCTCTGGAAACACCATATATTTT.

The CDR3 DNA sequence: TGTGCCTGGAGCTGGGCAGGTTCATATAATTCACCCCTCCACTTT. Its protein is CAWSWAGSYNSPLHF. The chain recombines TRBV30 with TRBJ1-6; no clear D. Germline V gives CDR1 GTSNPN, CDR2 SVGIG (reference sequence). This CDR3 contains 15 residues. Deletions cut 3 bases from V and 4 bases from J, with 13 bases between.

The chain has TRBV2 and TRBJ2-7, with a weak D call TRBD2 (5 bases). Germline loops: CDR1 SNHLY, CDR2 FYNNEI. The CDR3 has 16 residues. V was pared by 1 base and J by 2 bases, with 15 bases between. In nucleotides, the CDR3 is TGTGCCAGCAGTGAAGAAGGAGACTACACGACCTACGAGCAGTACTTC. Residues: CASSEEGDYTTYEQYF.

The CDR3 sequence is CASSSNRGNQETQYF. The CDR3 region has the DNA TGTGCCAGCAGCTCAAACAGGGGAAACCAAGAGACCCAGTACTTC. The chain links TRBV7-7 to TRBJ2-5; 7 bases match TRBD1. CDR1 and CDR2 from the germline V gene are SSHAT and FNYEAQ (reference sequence). This CDR3 has 15 amino acids. Trimming removed 4 bases from V and 0 bases from J; junction bases left unmatched: 5.

This chain uses TRBV18 with TRBJ2-1; TRBD2 is a possible D gene (5 bases). The V gene lost 8 bases and the J gene lost 1 base, with 18 bases spanning the gap. Germline V gives CDR1 KGHSH, CDR2 LQKENI. There are 16 residues in the CDR3. CDR3 DNA: TGTGCCAGCCTCCACTTGGGGAGTAAGTCCTACAATGAGCAGTTCTTC. Amino acids: CASLHLGSKSYNEQFF.

V gene TRBV5-1 combines with J gene TRBJ2-1; 11 bases line up with TRBD2. The CDR3 length is 15 residues. Germline V gives CDR1 SGHRS, CDR2 YFSETQ. V lost 7 bases to trimming and J lost 5 bases; unmatched junction nucleotides: 8. The CDR3 spells CASGLTSGIDNEQFF. In DNA, the CDR3 is TGCGCCAGCGGTTTGACTAGCGGGATCGACAATGAGCAGTTCTTC.

In its sample, this clone was seen a few times. The chain combines TRBV9 with TRBJ2-2; 7 nucleotides align to TRBD1. There are 14 residues in the CDR3. Germline V gives CDR1 SGDLS, CDR2 YYNGEE. V lost 4 bases, J lost 4 bases, and 4 bases stayed unmatched. Here the CDR3 DNA reads TGTGCCAGCAGCCCTTACAGGGGCACCGGGGAGCTGTTTTTT. It yields the protein CASSPYRGTGELFF.

This chain links TRBV27 with TRBJ2-1; 11 bases align to TRBD2. Trimming at V came to 5 bases and at J to 5 bases, leaving 5 bases not matched to a gene. This CDR3 is built from 15 residues. Germline CDR1 and CDR2: MNHEY and SMNVEV (reference sequence). CDR3: CASSPATSGDNEQFF. The DNA of the CDR3 is TGTGCCAGCAGTCCGGCGACTAGCGGGGACAATGAGCAGTTCTTC.

V and J are TRBV6-6 and TRBJ2-1; TRBD1 matches 8 bases. CDR1 and CDR2 (germline): MNHNY, SVGAGI (reference sequence). This CDR3 has 15 residues. V trimming: 7 bases; J trimming: 0 bases; junction bases outside the gene matches: 5. CDR3 sequence: CASIATGVSYNEQFF. The CDR3 coding sequence is TGTGCCAGCATTGCGACAGGGGTCTCCTACAATGAGCAGTTCTTC.

The chain is built from TRBV6-1 and TRBJ1-4; no firm D call. There are 15 residues in the CDR3. V was trimmed by 2 bases and J by 3 bases, leaving 10 bases between them. Germline CDR1 and CDR2: MNHNS and SASEGT. The chain's CDR3 is CASSESGFSNEKLFF. In DNA form, the CDR3 reads TGTGCCAGCAGTGAATCGGGGTTCTCTAATGAAAAACTGTTTTTT.

This clone appeared a few times. The genes are TRBV7-3 and TRBJ2-7, with 9 bases aligning to TRBD2. The CDR3 spans 15 residues. The trim removed 4 bases at V and 0 bases at J, leaving 4 bases unmatched. Germline CDR1 SGHTA, CDR2 FQGTGA. CDR3 DNA sequence: TGTGCCAGCAGCTCCCGACTAGCGGACTCCTACGAGCAGTACTTC. As protein: CASSSRLADSYEQYF.

This chain uses TRBV28 with TRBJ2-7; the match to TRBD2 covers 9 bases. The V and J ends lost 6 bases and 5 bases, in that order; junction bases with no gene match: 8. The germline V gene has CDR1 MDHEN and CDR2 SYDVKM. This CDR3 has 14 residues. CDR3 sequence (DNA): TGTGCCAGCAGCGGCGGCGGGAGGGCCGACGAGCAGTACTTC. Translation gives CASSGGGRADEQYF.

This chain links TRBV27 with TRBJ2-1; 11 bases line up with TRBD2. Unmatched junction bases numbered 12, after V lost 5 bases and J lost 6 bases. The CDR3 is 17 residues long. Looked up from germline, CDR1 is MNHEY and CDR2 is SMNVEV (reference sequence). DNA for the CDR3: TGTGCCAGCAGTATACTACGGACTAGCGGGTTTGTCAATGAGCAGTTCTTC. Its protein product is CASSILRTSGFVNEQFF.

The genes are TRBV6-5 and TRBJ1-2; 7 bases agree with TRBD1. Germline CDR1 is MNHEY and CDR2 is SVGAGI. The length of the CDR3 is 16 residues. The V gene end was trimmed by 0 bases and the J gene end by 3 bases; junction bases not matched to a gene: 7. DNA of the CDR3: TGTGCCAGCAGTTACTCTCGACAGGGCCATTACTATGGCTACACCTTC. This encodes CASSYSRQGHYYGYTF.

This chain links TRBV19 with TRBJ1-1; D might be TRBD1 (5 bases). Trimming pared 3 bases from V and 1 base from J, leaving 6 bases between. The CDR3 has 13 residues. Germline CDR1 LNHDA, CDR2 SQIVND (reference sequence). The CDR3 DNA is TGTGCCAGTAGTATCGGGGGGAACACTGAAGCTTTCTTT. Amino acids: CASSIGGNTEAFF.

The chain uses TRBV11-3 and TRBJ2-1; 10 positions match TRBD1. Germline CDR1 reads SGHNT; CDR2 reads YENEEA. V dropped 5 bases and J dropped 6; count of bases not matched to a gene: 7. The CDR3 spans 15 residues. The CDR3 spells CASSPGTGVSNEQFF. In DNA, the CDR3 is TGTGCCAGCAGCCCCGGGACAGGGGTTTCCAATGAGCAGTTCTTC.

The chain carries TRBV6-1 and TRBJ2-7; D is perhaps TRBD1 (6 bases). The V end was cut by 4 bases, the J end by 0 bases, with 13 bases between. CDR3 length equals 15 residues. Germline-derived CDR1 and CDR2 are MNHNS and SASEGT. CDR3: CASSGGQWASYEQYF. The CDR3 DNA reads TGTGCCAGCAGTGGAGGACAGTGGGCCTCCTACGAGCAGTACTTC.